One and the same sample provided the 19 T cell receptor beta chains below, sequenced in a study of shared T cell receptors in the human thymus. The repertoire was sequenced with immunoSEQ multiplex PCR; TCRdb's copy has only in-frame clones and lacks some. The sample holds 500,000 to 850,000 clones, more than 75% seen once. Another study also made use of these data, one on human thymus T cells.

Sequenced input: thymocytes. The receptors stem from a boy less than two years old with a congenital heart defect.

The chain links TRBV27 to TRBJ2-2, with no clear D. CDR1 MNHEY and CDR2 SMNVEV come from the germline V gene (reference sequence). The germline V and J ends were trimmed by 10 bases and 1 base, with 19 bases remaining between them. CDR3 size: 16 residues. CDR3 DNA: TGTGCCAACCAGAATGTAGCCAAAATGAACACCGGGGAGCTGTTTTTT. Translating it yields CANQNVAKMNTGELFF.

V is TRBV20-1 and J is TRBJ1-2, with D uncertain. Deletions cut 5 bases from V and 6 bases from J, with 7 bases between. The germline CDR1 and CDR2 sequences are DFQATT and SNEGSKA (reference sequence). The CDR3 totals 10 residues. CDR3 loop: CSAVTDGYTF. CDR3 DNA sequence: TGCAGTGCTGTTACGGATGGCTACACCTTC.

V is TRBV30 and J is TRBJ2-7; TRBD1 might be the D (7 bases). V lost 0 bases and J 5 bases, leaving 11 bases between the germline ends. This CDR3 is 13 amino acids long. Germline CDR1 is GTSNPN and CDR2 is SVGIG (reference sequence). The CDR3 bases are TGTGCCTGGAGTGTACCCAGGGGGGACGAGCAGTACTTC. Residues: CAWSVPRGDEQYF.

This clone was detected only once. V is TRBV25-1 and J is TRBJ2-7; 10 bases line up with TRBD1. The junction had 7 bases not matched to a gene; V was cut back by 4 bases and J by 7 bases. This CDR3 is built from 14 residues. Germline V gene lookup returns CDR1 MGHDK and CDR2 SYGVNS. The CDR3 loop reads CASSGRQGAREQYF. The CDR3 DNA sequence: TGTGCCAGCAGTGGGCGACAGGGGGCGCGGGAGCAGTACTTC.

The chain uses TRBV19 and TRBJ2-4; D is perhaps TRBD1 (5 bases). Germline CDR1 is LNHDA and CDR2 is SQIVND (reference sequence). This CDR3 contains 17 residues. V lost 7 bases, J lost 5 bases, and 24 bases lay in between. CDR3 in amino acids: CASKGHACPNQENIQYF. The DNA of the CDR3 is TGTGCCAGTAAAGGACACGCCTGCCCAAATCAGGAAAACATTCAGTACTTC.

This clone was picked up one time. The chain combines TRBV9 with TRBJ2-1, with TRBD2 as a possible D gene (6 bases). V was pared by 3 bases and J by 7 bases, with 14 bases between. Germline assignment: CDR1 SGDLS and CDR2 YYNGEE. CDR3 size: 14 residues. CDR3 sequence reads: CASSANRGGNEQFF. The CDR3 nucleotides read TGTGCCAGCAGCGCCAACCGTGGGGGGAATGAGCAGTTCTTC.

This clone was recorded only once. The chain combines TRBV9 with TRBJ1-2; 7 bases align to TRBD1. Germline CDR1 and CDR2: SGDLS and YYNGEE. This CDR3 spans 13 amino acids. J was trimmed by 4 bases and V by 4 bases; bases with no gene match: 4. CDR3 sequence reads: CASSQGQVYGYTF. CDR3 DNA: TGTGCCAGCAGCCAAGGACAGGTCTATGGCTACACCTTC.

V gene TRBV9 combines with J gene TRBJ1-2; D ambiguous. The V gene's germline CDR1 is SGDLS and CDR2 YYNGEE. Trimming cost V 6 bases and J 4 bases, with 19 bases left between them. The CDR3 covers 15 residues. The CDR3 sequence: CASMVVTDRSYGYTF. The CDR3 DNA reads as TGTGCCAGCATGGTGGTCACTGATCGAAGCTATGGCTACACCTTC.

The CDR3 sequence: CSVRGQGGYEQYF. In DNA form, the CDR3 reads TGCAGCGTACGGGGACAGGGGGGGTACGAGCAGTACTTC. J is TRBJ2-7 and V is TRBV29-1, with 11 bases lining up with TRBD1. CDR1 is SQVTM, CDR2 ANQGSEA, per germline. The CDR3 sequence is 13 residues long. The V segment lost 6 bases and the J segment 4 bases; nucleotides outside the gene matches: 5.

The chain links TRBV20-1 to TRBJ1-1; D gene uncertain. V lost 3 bases to trimming and J lost 9 bases, with 8 bases between them. Looked up from germline, CDR1 is DFQATT and CDR2 is SNEGSKA (reference sequence). CDR3 length equals 10 residues. CDR3 protein: CSASPRKAFF. CDR3 in DNA: TGCAGTGCTAGTCCGAGAAAAGCTTTCTTT.

V usage is TRBV5-1 and J usage is TRBJ2-5; 8 bases are a match to TRBD1. Unmatched junction bases numbered 10, after V lost 7 bases and J lost 5 bases. There are 14 residues in the CDR3. Per the germline V gene, CDR1 is SGHRS and CDR2 is YFSETQ. The CDR3 DNA sequence: TGCGCCAGCGTGCCGCCCACAGGGGGGGAGACCCAGTACTTC. It yields the protein CASVPPTGGETQYF.

The chain links TRBV2 to TRBJ2-4, with 9 bases fitting TRBD2. Per germline, CDR1 SNHLY and CDR2 FYNNEI. This CDR3 spans 16 amino acids. Trimming at V came to 5 bases and at J to 1 base, leaving 6 bases not matched to a gene. The chain's CDR3 is CASSPLAGMAKNIQYF. The DNA for the CDR3 is TGTGCCAGCAGTCCTCTAGCGGGGATGGCCAAAAACATTCAGTACTTC.

J is TRBJ1-3 and V is TRBV28, with D perhaps matching TRBD1 (6 bases). CDR3 size: 17 residues. Between the trimmed V and J ends, which lost 5 bases and 0 bases, there was a span of 17 bases. Germline lookup yields CDR1 MDHEN and CDR2 SYDVKM. CDR3 nucleotide sequence: TGTGCCAGCAGTCTTAAACAGGGCCCCTTCTCTGGAAACACCATATATTTT. This translates into CASSLKQGPFSGNTIYF.

V gene TRBV27 combines with J gene TRBJ2-3; tentative D call: TRBD2 (6 bases). V lost 7 bases, J lost 0 bases, and 29 bases lay in between. From germline, CDR1 is MNHEY and CDR2 SMNVEV (reference sequence). The CDR3 contains 20 residues. This CDR3 is CASTSSSGVNLSPSTDTQYF. CDR3 coding DNA: TGTGCCAGCACCTCTAGTTCGGGGGTCAACCTGAGCCCTAGCACAGATACGCAGTATTTT.

J is TRBJ2-5 and V is TRBV27; a weak D match, TRBD1 (6 bases). This CDR3 spans 17 amino acids. V was shortened by 3 bases and J by 4 bases, with 21 bases between the two germline ends. Germline V lookup: CDR1 MNHEY, CDR2 SMNVEV (reference sequence). The CDR3: CASSLSDSGSKGETQYF. The DNA of the CDR3 is TGTGCCAGCAGTTTGTCGGACAGCGGTTCTAAGGGAGAGACCCAGTACTTC.

This chain links TRBV27 with TRBJ2-5, with TRBD1 matching over 9 bases. Germline-derived CDR1 and CDR2 are MNHEY and SMNVEV (reference sequence). V lost 5 bases and J lost 4; bases outside the gene matches: 14. This CDR3 spans 17 amino acids. This chain's CDR3 is CASSPGQGLRIGETQYF. The CDR3 DNA is TGTGCCAGCAGTCCGGGACAGGGCTTGCGGATTGGAGAGACCCAGTACTTC.

The gene calls are TRBV15 and TRBJ1-2, with D unresolved. Germline assignment: CDR1 LNHNV and CDR2 YYDKDF (reference sequence). The CDR3 has 15 residues. Trimming took 1 base from V and 7 from J, leaving 16 bases between them. The CDR3 protein is CATSRGVVLEGGYTF. The CDR3 nucleotides are TGTGCCACCAGCAGAGGGGTAGTCTTAGAGGGTGGCTACACCTTC.

V usage is TRBV14 and J usage is TRBJ2-5; TRBD2 aligns across 10 bases. Germline assignment: CDR1 SGHDN and CDR2 FVKESK. V gave up 0 bases and J gave up 11 bases; unmatched junction bases: 9. The CDR3 spans 15 residues. The CDR3 DNA reads TGTGCCAGCAGCCAAGAGTCTAGCGGGAGAAGGGAGCAGTACTTC. It yields the protein CASSQESSGRREQYF.

V gene TRBV7-3 combines with J gene TRBJ1-1, with D perhaps matching TRBD1 (5 bases). The V gene lost 2 bases and the J gene lost 2 bases, with 12 bases spanning the gap. The CDR3 runs to 15 residues. Looked up from germline, CDR1 is SGHTA and CDR2 is FQGTGA. The CDR3 region is CASSLWDSENTEAFF. CDR3 nucleotide sequence: TGTGCCAGCAGCTTATGGGACTCTGAAAACACTGAAGCTTTCTTT. The full variable domain, in which reference TRBV7-3 and TRBJ1-1 provide the parts outside the CDR3, is GAGVSQTPSNKVTEKGKYVELRCDPISGHTALYWYRQSLGQGPEFLIYFQGTGAADDSGLPNDRFFAVRPEGSVSTLKIQRTERGDSAVYLCASSLWDSENTEAFFGQGTRLTVV.